Listed below are T cell receptor beta chains from one sample, sequenced in a study of blood T cell repertoires in COVID-19. TCRdb's table, derived via immunoSEQ multiplex PCR, lists solely in-frame clones and lacks some. The sample yields approximately 350,000 clones, about 83% seen once. The source material was peripheral blood. These receptors were taken from a man aged 25 to 40 with active or convalescent COVID-19. Each CDR3 is given with its conserved first and last residue. Not every row has a clone size; where given, it reads once, few, many or a size class.

clone_size: .; v_call: TRBV29-1; cdr3_aa: CSAAGLTEAFF
clone_size: .; v_call: TRBV9; cdr3_aa: CASSLSDNEQFF
clone_size: .; v_call: TRBV27; cdr3_aa: CASSFEDRGTDTQYF
clone_size: .; v_call: TRBV7-9; cdr3_aa: CASSHNTRLREEKLFF
clone_size: .; v_call: TRBV9; cdr3_aa: CASSKQGSAYEQYF
clone_size: .; v_call: TRBV11-2; cdr3_aa: CASSSISGQGLGNTIYF
clone_size: .; v_call: TRBV4-2; cdr3_aa: CASSQRLTGPKSSYEQYF
clone_size: .; v_call: TRBV6-5; cdr3_aa: CASSRPGQGRNEQYF
clone_size: .; v_call: TRBV5-4; cdr3_aa: CASSQGQRNEKLFF
clone_size: few; v_call: TRBV30; cdr3_aa: CAWSGQGTYEQYF
clone_size: .; v_call: TRBV19; cdr3_aa: CASSMRGGHQPQHF
clone_size: .; v_call: TRBV6-5; cdr3_aa: CASRPRTGLNSPLHF
clone_size: .; v_call: TRBV5-8; cdr3_aa: CASSLAANYQPQHF
clone_size: once; v_call: TRBV18; cdr3_aa: CASHPSGRGEAFF
clone_size: .; v_call: TRBV3-1/TRBV3-2; cdr3_aa: CASRHGPGPEETQYF
clone_size: .; v_call: TRBV7-2; cdr3_aa: CASSLQGRGNSPLHF
clone_size: .; v_call: TRBV7-8; cdr3_aa: CASSVQGRTEAFF
clone_size: .; v_call: TRBV7-3; cdr3_aa: CASSPPGLRTDTQYF
clone_size: .; v_call: TRBV14; cdr3_aa: CASSQEGQGALNTEAFF
clone_size: .; v_call: TRBV5-1; cdr3_aa: CASSLTGLNSPLHF
clone_size: .; v_call: TRBV5-5; cdr3_aa: CASTPVSGSPYEQYF
clone_size: few; v_call: TRBV6-2/TRBV6-3; cdr3_aa: CASSRPLGSTDSPLHF
clone_size: .; v_call: TRBV7-9; cdr3_aa: CASSKPGHQSESNYGYTF
clone_size: .; v_call: TRBV19; cdr3_aa: CASSATSGGAYYTDTQYF
clone_size: .; v_call: TRBV25-1; cdr3_aa: CASRPEPGQGGNTIYF
clone_size: .; v_call: TRBV18; cdr3_aa: CASSPRGGPTYEQYF
clone_size: few; v_call: TRBV6-2/TRBV6-3; cdr3_aa: CASSYETSPLYPYEQYF
clone_size: .; v_call: TRBV9; cdr3_aa: CASSVDDRELNYGYTF
clone_size: once; v_call: TRBV5-6; cdr3_aa: CASSFERLAYEQYF
clone_size: .; v_call: TRBV7-8; cdr3_aa: CASSSRGLSGSPLHF
clone_size: once; v_call: TRBV7-2; cdr3_aa: CASSRSNDRSGIQYF
clone_size: .; v_call: TRBV7-2; cdr3_aa: CASSWEWEGETQYF
clone_size: .; v_call: TRBV7-2; cdr3_aa: CASSLRFGTGGPGPEAFF
clone_size: .; v_call: TRBV11-2; cdr3_aa: CASSFTVNIDTQYF